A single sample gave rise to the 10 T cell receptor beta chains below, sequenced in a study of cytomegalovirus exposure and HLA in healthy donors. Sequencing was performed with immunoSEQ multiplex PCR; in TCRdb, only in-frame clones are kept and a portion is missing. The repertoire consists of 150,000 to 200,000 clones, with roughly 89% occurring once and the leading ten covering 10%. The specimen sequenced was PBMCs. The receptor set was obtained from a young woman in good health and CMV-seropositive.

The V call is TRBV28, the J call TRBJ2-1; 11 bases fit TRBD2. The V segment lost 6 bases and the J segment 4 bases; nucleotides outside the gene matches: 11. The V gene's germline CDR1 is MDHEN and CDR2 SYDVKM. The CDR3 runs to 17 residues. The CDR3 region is CASSSPGLAGGYNEQFF. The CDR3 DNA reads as TGTGCCAGCAGCTCCCCCGGGCTAGCGGGAGGTTACAATGAGCAGTTCTTC.

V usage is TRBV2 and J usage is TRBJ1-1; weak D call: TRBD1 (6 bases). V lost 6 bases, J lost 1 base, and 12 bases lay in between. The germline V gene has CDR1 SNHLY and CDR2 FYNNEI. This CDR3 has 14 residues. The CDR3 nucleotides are TGTGCCAGCAGGCCTGACAGGAAGAACACTGAAGCTTTCTTT. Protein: CASRPDRKNTEAFF.

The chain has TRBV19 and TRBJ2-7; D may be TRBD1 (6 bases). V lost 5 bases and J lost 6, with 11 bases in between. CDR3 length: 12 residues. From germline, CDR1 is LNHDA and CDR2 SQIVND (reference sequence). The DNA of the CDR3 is TGTGCCAGTAGTGGGGCAGGGGTCGAGCAGTACTTC. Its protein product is CASSGAGVEQYF.

CDR3 residues: CASRRTLTEAFF. CDR3 bases: TGTGCCTCCCGGAGGACGCTCACTGAAGCTTTCTTT. The gene calls are TRBV6-5 and TRBJ1-1; D remains unclear. Germline V lookup: CDR1 MNHEY, CDR2 SVGAGI. Trimming cost V 11 bases and J 4 bases, with 14 bases left between them. The CDR3 consists of 12 residues.

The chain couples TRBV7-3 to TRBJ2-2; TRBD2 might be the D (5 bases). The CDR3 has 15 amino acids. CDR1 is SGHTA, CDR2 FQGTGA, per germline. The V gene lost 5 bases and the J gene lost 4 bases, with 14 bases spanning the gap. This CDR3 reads CASSLTAAVTGELFF. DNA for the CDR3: TGTGCCAGCAGCCTGACCGCAGCGGTCACCGGGGAGCTGTTTTTT.

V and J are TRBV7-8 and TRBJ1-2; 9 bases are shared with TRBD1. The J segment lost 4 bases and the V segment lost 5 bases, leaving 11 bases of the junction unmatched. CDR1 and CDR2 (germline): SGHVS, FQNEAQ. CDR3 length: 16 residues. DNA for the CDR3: TGTGCCAGCAGCCCGACAGGGGGAGCCTCCGGCTATGGCTACACCTTC. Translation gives CASSPTGGASGYGYTF.

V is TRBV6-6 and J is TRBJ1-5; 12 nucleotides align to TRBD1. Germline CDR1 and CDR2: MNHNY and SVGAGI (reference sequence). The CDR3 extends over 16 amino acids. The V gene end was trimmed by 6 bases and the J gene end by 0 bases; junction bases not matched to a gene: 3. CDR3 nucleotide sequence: TGTGCCAGCAGGGGACAGGGGGCGCGTAGCAATCAGCCCCAGCATTTT. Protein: CASRGQGARSNQPQHF.

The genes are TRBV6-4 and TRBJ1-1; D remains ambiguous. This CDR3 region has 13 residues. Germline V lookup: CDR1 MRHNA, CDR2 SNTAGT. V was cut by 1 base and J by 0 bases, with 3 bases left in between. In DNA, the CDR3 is TGTGCCAGCAGTGACTGGCTGAACACTGAAGCTTTCTTT. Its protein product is CASSDWLNTEAFF.

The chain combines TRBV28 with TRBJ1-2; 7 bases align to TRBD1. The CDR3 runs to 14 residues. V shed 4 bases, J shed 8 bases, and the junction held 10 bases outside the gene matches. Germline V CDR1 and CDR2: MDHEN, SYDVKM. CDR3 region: CASSSPTPGGGYTF. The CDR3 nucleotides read TGTGCCAGCAGTTCCCCGACCCCAGGGGGAGGCTACACCTTC.

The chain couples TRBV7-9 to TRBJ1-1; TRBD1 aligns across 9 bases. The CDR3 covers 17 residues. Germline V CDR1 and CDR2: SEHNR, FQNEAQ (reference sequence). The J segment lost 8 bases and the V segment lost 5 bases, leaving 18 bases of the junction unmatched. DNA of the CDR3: TGTGCCAGCAGCCCGCAGACAGGGGGTTATTCAAGGGCCGAAGCTTTCTTT. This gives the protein CASSPQTGGYSRAEAFF.